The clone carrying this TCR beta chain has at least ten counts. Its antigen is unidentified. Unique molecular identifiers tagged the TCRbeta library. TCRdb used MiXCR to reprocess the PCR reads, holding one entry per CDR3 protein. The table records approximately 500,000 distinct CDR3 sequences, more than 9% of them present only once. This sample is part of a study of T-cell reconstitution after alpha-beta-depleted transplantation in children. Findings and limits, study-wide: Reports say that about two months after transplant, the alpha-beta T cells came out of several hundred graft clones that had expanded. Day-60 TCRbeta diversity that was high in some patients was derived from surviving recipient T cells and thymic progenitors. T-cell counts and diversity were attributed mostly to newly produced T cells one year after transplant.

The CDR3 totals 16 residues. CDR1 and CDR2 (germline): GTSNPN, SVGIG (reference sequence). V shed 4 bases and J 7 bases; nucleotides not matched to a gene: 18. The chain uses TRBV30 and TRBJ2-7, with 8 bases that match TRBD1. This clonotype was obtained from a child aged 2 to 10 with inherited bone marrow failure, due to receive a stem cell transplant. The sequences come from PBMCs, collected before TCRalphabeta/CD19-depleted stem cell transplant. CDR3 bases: TGTGCCTGGATCCGGACGGGACAGGCCCATGAGGGGGAGCAGTACTTC. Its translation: CAWIRTGQAHEGEQYF.